The subject of this entry is one T cell receptor (beta chain). Germline lookup yields CDR1 KGHSH and CDR2 LQKENI. The CDR3 is made up of 15 amino acids. Trimming took 0 bases from V and 1 from J, leaving 9 bases between them. The data belong to a study of blood T cell repertoires in COVID-19. Sequencing was performed with immunoSEQ multiplex PCR; in TCRdb, only in-frame clones are kept and a portion is missing. Counted here are more than 400,000 clones, about nine tenths occurring once; the ten biggest clones make up about 0.63%. V usage is TRBV18 and J usage is TRBJ1-2; no clear D. This receptor was obtained from a man aged 18 to 29 who had recovered from COVID-19. Sequencing was performed on PBMCs or T cells enriched from blood (not recorded which). The CDR3 protein is CASSPPTDYNYGYTF. Here the CDR3 DNA reads TGTGCCAGCTCACCACCAACGGACTATAACTATGGCTACACCTTC.